This T cell receptor (beta chain) was recovered during a study of blood T cell repertoires in COVID-19. Data came from immunoSEQ multiplex PCR; TCRdb stores just in-frame clones and leaves some out. Found here are approximately 300,000 clones, approximately 83% of them singletons; the top ten hold 3.5% to 4.5%. Trimming cost V 1 base and J 7 bases, with 11 bases left between them. The germline V gene has CDR1 SGHRS and CDR2 YFSETQ. The CDR3 spans 13 residues. The receptor comes from a woman under 40 who had recovered from COVID-19. The rearrangement joins TRBV5-1 to TRBJ1-2; D is possibly TRBD1 (6 bases). Sequencing was done on a sample of PBMCs or T cells enriched from blood (not recorded which). CDR3 amino acids: CASSLSGAGGYTF. CDR3 coding DNA: TGCGCCAGCAGCTTGTCAGGGGCTGGTGGCTACACCTTC.